What follows are 21 T cell receptor beta chains derived from one specimen sequenced in a study of T cell responses to AZD1222 COVID-19 vaccine (dated by TCRdb to the early 2020s). Explained via the paper, the time point label denotes: baseline before first vaccination. Library construction relied on the immunoSEQ multiplex PCR assay. Sourced from immuneACCESS, this table was stored by TCRdb with only in-frame sequences that have V and J called. A share of the clones is absent; for the studies checked, an unresolved V gene accounts for under half, and the remainder has no known explanation. The sample records 110,000 to 150,000 clones, approximately 90% of which are singletons. Of the sample, around 5% is held by the ten largest clones. The sample in question was peripheral blood, obtained on day 0 of AZD1222 vaccination. The receptors shown here come from an adult in good health.

The chain carries TRBV14 and TRBJ1-2; tentative D call: TRBD1 (6 bases). The V and J ends lost 1 base and 0 bases respectively, with 24 bases between them. The CDR3 contains 20 residues. Germline CDR1 SGHDN, CDR2 FVKESK. The DNA for the CDR3 is TGTGCCAGCAGCCAAGCGGGTTGGACAGCGGATCCCCTTCCTAACTATGGCTACACCTTC. Protein sequence: CASSQAGWTADPLPNYGYTF.

The V gene is TRBV4-3, the J gene TRBJ2-7; the match to TRBD2 covers 7 bases. Germline V gene lookup returns CDR1 LGHNA and CDR2 YSLEER. This CDR3 has 17 residues. Unmatched junction bases numbered 11, after V lost 0 bases and J lost 3 bases. CDR3 loop: CASSQDTLAGVSYEQYF. CDR3 sequence (DNA): TGCGCCAGCAGCCAAGACACACTCGCGGGAGTGAGCTACGAGCAGTACTTC.

The table lists this clone with a few counts. The chain employs TRBV7-9 and TRBJ2-2, with D tentatively TRBD1 (6 bases). Germline V gene sequence: CDR1 SEHNR, CDR2 FQNEAQ (reference sequence). This CDR3 contains 14 residues. V was pared by 6 bases and J by 7 bases, with 15 bases between. The CDR3 nucleotides read TGTGCCAGCAGATACAGGGATGGCCTCGGGGAGCTGTTTTTT. This encodes CASRYRDGLGELFF.

The chain employs TRBV4-1 and TRBJ2-6; D gene unclear. V was clipped by 0 bases and J by 1 base, with 7 bases between them. This CDR3 region has 16 residues. Germline values: CDR1 MGHRA, CDR2 YSYEKL. As DNA, the CDR3 is TGCGCCAGCAGCCAAGAGCGAAGTTCTGGGGCCAACGTCCTGACTTTC. This gives the protein CASSQERSSGANVLTF.

The chain recombines TRBV27 with TRBJ1-1; D is uncertain. Trimming cost V 5 bases and J 1 base, with 14 bases left between them. Germline V gives CDR1 MNHEY, CDR2 SMNVEV (reference sequence). CDR3 size: 15 residues. The CDR3 nucleotides are TGTGCCAGCAGTGTCTTAGGTGGACCGAACACTGAAGCTTTCTTT. This translates into CASSVLGGPNTEAFF.

This clone came up a few times. The chain joins TRBV4-2 to TRBJ2-1; 9 nucleotides agree with TRBD2. J was trimmed by 1 base and V by 4 bases; bases with no gene match: 8. The CDR3 spans 17 residues. Germline loops: CDR1 LGHNA, CDR2 YNFKEQ. Written as DNA, the CDR3 is TGTGCCAGCAGCCGACACTTAGCGGGAGAATCCTACAATGAGCAGTTCTTC. Translated, it gives CASSRHLAGESYNEQFF.

V usage is TRBV27 and J usage is TRBJ2-1; maybe TRBD2 (5 bases). Trimming removed 2 bases at V and 0 bases at J, with 5 bases between. This CDR3 is built from 14 residues. Germline loops: CDR1 MNHEY, CDR2 SMNVEV (reference sequence). The CDR3 DNA follows: TGTGCCAGCAGTTTAAGCGGCTCCTACAATGAGCAGTTCTTC. It translates to CASSLSGSYNEQFF.

V and J are TRBV30 and TRBJ2-7; 7 bases map to TRBD1. V shed 6 bases and J 8 bases; nucleotides not matched to a gene: 7. The CDR3 is 11 amino acids. Germline-derived CDR1 and CDR2 are GTSNPN and SVGIG (reference sequence). CDR3 nucleotide sequence: TGTGCCTGTCGGACAGGCGACAAGCAGTACTTC. This encodes CACRTGDKQYF.

The chain couples TRBV12-3 or TRBV12-4 to TRBJ2-1, with TRBD2 identical over 10 bases. V lost 6 bases to trimming and J lost 7 bases; unmatched junction nucleotides: 3. The CDR3 sequence is 13 residues long. This CDR3 is CASRFSGRNEQFF. The CDR3 DNA reads as TGTGCCAGCAGATTTAGCGGGAGGAATGAGCAGTTCTTC.

The chain is built from TRBV9 and TRBJ1-2, with D possibly matching TRBD1 (5 bases). CDR1 and CDR2 (germline): SGDLS, YYNGEE. The CDR3 extends over 15 amino acids. V dropped 4 bases and J dropped 0 bases, with 13 bases sitting between them. Here the CDR3 reads CASSPGGKANYGYTF. DNA of the CDR3: TGTGCCAGCAGCCCCGGGGGGAAGGCTAACTATGGCTACACCTTC.

This clone was seen only once. The V and J genes are TRBV11-3 and TRBJ2-1; 8 bases line up with TRBD2. This CDR3 comprises 19 residues. Unmatched junction bases numbered 14, after V lost 4 bases and J lost 0 bases. Germline loops: CDR1 SGHNT, CDR2 YENEEA. CDR3 DNA sequence: TGTGCCAGCAGCTCTTATTTCCTAGCGGGCAAGAGCTCCTACAATGAGCAGTTCTTC. This sequence encodes CASSSYFLAGKSSYNEQFF.

Of note for this clone: A single base separates this from a much larger clone, so it may be a read error. V is TRBV6-5 and J is TRBJ2-7; D gene ambiguous. There are 11 residues in the CDR3. CDR1 and CDR2 (germline): MNHEY, SVGAGI. CDR3 residues: CASSYSHEQYF. For the CDR3, the DNA is TGTGCCAGCAGTTACTCCCACGAGCAGTACTTC.

This clone has just one count. This chain connects TRBV4-2 to TRBJ2-7; 11 nucleotides line up with TRBD2. With 0 bases clipped from V and 3 bases from J, the junction kept 1 base outside the gene matches. This CDR3 contains 15 residues. CDR1 is LGHNA and CDR2 is YNFKEQ in the germline V gene. CDR3 residues: CASSQDTSGSYEQYF. In DNA form, the CDR3 reads TGTGCCAGCAGCCAAGATACTAGCGGGAGCTACGAGCAGTACTTC.

This chain links TRBV19 with TRBJ1-3; tentative D call: TRBD1 (6 bases). This CDR3 region has 15 residues. Germline loops: CDR1 LNHDA, CDR2 SQIVND (reference sequence). V lost 3 bases to trimming and J lost 2 bases, with 11 bases between them. This CDR3 reads CASSMDSRTGNTIYF. The CDR3 bases are TGTGCCAGTAGTATGGACAGCAGAACTGGAAACACCATATATTTT.

The V and J genes are TRBV29-1 and TRBJ1-1; TRBD1 matches at 8 bases. CDR1 is SQVTM and CDR2 is ANQGSEA in the germline V gene. The J segment lost 2 bases and the V segment lost 2 bases, leaving 4 bases of the junction unmatched. The CDR3 sequence is 14 residues long. CDR3 loop: CSVEWGTGNTEAFF. As DNA, the CDR3 is TGCAGCGTTGAATGGGGGACAGGCAACACTGAAGCTTTCTTT.

The J gene is TRBJ1-4, the V gene TRBV7-2; D is undetermined. The CDR3 has 14 amino acids. Germline CDR1 SGHTA, CDR2 FQGNSA. Deletions cut 1 base from V and 4 bases from J, with 7 bases between. In DNA, the CDR3 is TGTGCCAGCAGCTTAGAACCGAGTAATGAAAAACTGTTTTTT. As protein: CASSLEPSNEKLFF. Based on the CDR3 plus reference TRBV7-2 and TRBJ1-4, the full variable domain is GAGVSQSPSNKVTEKGKDVELRCDPISGHTALYWYRQSLGQGLEFLIYFQGNSAPDKSGLPSDRFSAERTGGSVSTLTIQRTQQEDSAVYLCASSLEPSNEKLFFGSGTQLSVL.

J is TRBJ1-2 and V is TRBV28; 11 nucleotides match TRBD1. This CDR3 has 19 residues. Unmatched junction bases numbered 20, after V lost 3 bases and J lost 8 bases. Germline CDR1 and CDR2: MDHEN and SYDVKM. DNA for the CDR3: TGTGCCAGCAGTTTCAGCGGACAGGGGGCAATCCATTCCCGTGGAGGCTACACCTTC. Amino acid sequence: CASSFSGQGAIHSRGGYTF.

This clone was counted once. The V call is TRBV13, the J call TRBJ2-7, with 9 bases aligning to TRBD2. With 3 bases clipped from V and 4 bases from J, the junction kept 7 bases outside the gene matches. The germline V gene has CDR1 PRHDT and CDR2 FYEKMQ (reference sequence). CDR3 length: 15 residues. CDR3 nucleotide sequence: TGTGCCAGCAGCTTTAAGGCTAGCGGGATATACGAGCAGTACTTC. This encodes CASSFKASGIYEQYF. Supplemented by reference TRBV13 and TRBJ2-7, the full variable domain reads AAGVIQSPRHLIKEKRETATLKCYPIPRHDTVYWYQQGPGQDPQFLISFYEKMQSDKGSIPDRFSAQQFSDYHSELNMSSLELGDSALYFCASSFKASGIYEQYFGPGTRLTVT.

The V gene is TRBV19, the J gene TRBJ1-4; 7 nucleotides align to TRBD1. Germline CDR1 is LNHDA and CDR2 is SQIVND (reference sequence). J was trimmed by 2 bases and V by 4 bases; bases with no gene match: 7. The CDR3 length is 16 residues. This CDR3 reads CASSTLQGRTNEKLFF. The CDR3 nucleotides are TGTGCCAGTAGTACCCTACAGGGGAGGACTAATGAAAAACTGTTTTTT. The variable domain in full, completed from reference TRBV19 and TRBJ1-4, reads DGGITQSPKYLFRKEGQNVTLSCEQNLNHDAMYWYRQDPGQGLRLIYYSQIVNDFQKGDIAEGYSVSREKKESFPLTVTSAQKNPTAFYLCASSTLQGRTNEKLFFGSGTQLSVL.

The rearrangement links TRBV6-5 to TRBJ2-1; TRBD2 matches 11 bases. Per germline, CDR1 MNHEY and CDR2 SVGAGI. V trimming: 2 bases; J trimming: 7 bases; junction bases outside the gene matches: 7. This CDR3 is built from 16 residues. The CDR3 spells CASSYLLAGEGNEQFF. The CDR3 DNA is TGTGCCAGCAGTTACCTACTAGCGGGAGAAGGTAATGAGCAGTTCTTC.

The CDR3 DNA reads TGTGCCACCGCGGGACGGTATAATGAAAAACTGTTTTTT. Translated: CATAGRYNEKLFF. The V and J genes are TRBV10-3 and TRBJ1-4, with D possibly TRBD1 on 5 matching bases. Germline loops: CDR1 ENHRY, CDR2 SYGVKD. The CDR3 is made up of 13 amino acids. The V and J ends lost 10 bases and 4 bases respectively, with 13 bases between them.